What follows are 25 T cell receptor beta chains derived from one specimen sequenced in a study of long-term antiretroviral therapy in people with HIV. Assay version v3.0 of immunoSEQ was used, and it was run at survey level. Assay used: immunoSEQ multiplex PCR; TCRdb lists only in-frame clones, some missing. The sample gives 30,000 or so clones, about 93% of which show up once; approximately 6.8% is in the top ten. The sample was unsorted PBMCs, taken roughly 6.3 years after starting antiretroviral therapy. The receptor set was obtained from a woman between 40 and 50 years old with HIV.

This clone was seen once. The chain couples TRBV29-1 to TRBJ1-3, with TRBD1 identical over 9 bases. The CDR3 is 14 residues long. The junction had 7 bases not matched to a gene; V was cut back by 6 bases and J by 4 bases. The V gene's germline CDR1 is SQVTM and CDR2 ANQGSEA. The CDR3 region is CSVSGTGIGNTIYF. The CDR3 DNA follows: TGCAGCGTATCCGGGACAGGGATAGGAAACACCATATATTTT.

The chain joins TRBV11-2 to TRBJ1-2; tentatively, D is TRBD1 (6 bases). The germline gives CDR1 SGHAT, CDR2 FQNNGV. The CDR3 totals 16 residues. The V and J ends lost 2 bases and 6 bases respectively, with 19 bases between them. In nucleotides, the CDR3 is TGTGCCAGCAGCTTAAATCCAAGGGCAGGGGCCGATGGCTACACCTTC. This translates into CASSLNPRAGADGYTF.

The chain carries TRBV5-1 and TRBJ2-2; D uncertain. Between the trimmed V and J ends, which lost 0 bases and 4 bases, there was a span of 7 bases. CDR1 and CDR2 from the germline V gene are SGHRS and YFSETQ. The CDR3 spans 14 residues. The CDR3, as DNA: TGCGCCAGCAGCTTGGCCGCAGCCACCGGGGAGCTGTTTTTT. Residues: CASSLAAATGELFF.

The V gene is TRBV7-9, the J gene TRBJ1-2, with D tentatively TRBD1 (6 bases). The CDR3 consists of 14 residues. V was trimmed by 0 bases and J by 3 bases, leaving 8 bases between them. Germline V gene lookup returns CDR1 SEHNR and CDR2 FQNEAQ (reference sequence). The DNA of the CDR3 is TGTGCCAGCAGCTTAGCGGACAGCTACTATGGCTACACCTTC. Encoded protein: CASSLADSYYGYTF.

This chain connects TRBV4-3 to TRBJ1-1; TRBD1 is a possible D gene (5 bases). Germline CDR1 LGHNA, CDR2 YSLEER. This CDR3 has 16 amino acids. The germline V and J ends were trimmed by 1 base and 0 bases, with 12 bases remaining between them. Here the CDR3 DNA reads TGCGCCAGCAGCCAAGCCCGACAGCTGCTGAACACTGAAGCTTTCTTT. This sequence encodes CASSQARQLLNTEAFF.

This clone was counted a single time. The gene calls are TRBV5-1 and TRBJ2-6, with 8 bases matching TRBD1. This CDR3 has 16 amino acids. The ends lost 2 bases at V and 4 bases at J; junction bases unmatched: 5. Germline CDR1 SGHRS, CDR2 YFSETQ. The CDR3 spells CASSLGQGSGANVLTF. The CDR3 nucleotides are TGCGCCAGCAGCTTAGGACAGGGTTCCGGGGCCAACGTCCTGACTTTC.

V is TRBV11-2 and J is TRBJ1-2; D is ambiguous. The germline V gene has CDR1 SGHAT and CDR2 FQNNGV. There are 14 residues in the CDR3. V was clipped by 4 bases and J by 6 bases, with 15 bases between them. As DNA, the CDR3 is TGTGCCAGCAGCTCACTCGTGGGAGCAAATGGCTACACCTTC. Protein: CASSSLVGANGYTF. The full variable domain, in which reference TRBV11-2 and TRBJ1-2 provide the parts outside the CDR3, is EAGVAQSPRYKIIEKRQSVAFWCNPISGHATLYWYQQILGQGPKLLIQFQNNGVVDDSQLPKDRFSAERLKGVDSTLKIQPAKLEDSAVYLCASSSLVGANGYTFGSGTRLTVV.

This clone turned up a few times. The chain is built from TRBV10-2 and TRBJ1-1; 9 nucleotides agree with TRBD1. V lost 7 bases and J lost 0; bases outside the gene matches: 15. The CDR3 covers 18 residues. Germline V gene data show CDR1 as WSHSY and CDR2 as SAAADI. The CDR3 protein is CASIPQPGQGNMNTEAFF. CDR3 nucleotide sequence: TGCGCCAGCATTCCCCAGCCGGGACAGGGTAACATGAACACTGAAGCTTTCTTT.

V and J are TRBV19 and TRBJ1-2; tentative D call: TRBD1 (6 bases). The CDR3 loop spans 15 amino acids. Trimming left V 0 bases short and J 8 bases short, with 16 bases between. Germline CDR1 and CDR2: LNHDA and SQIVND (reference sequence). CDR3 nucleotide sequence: TGTGCCAGTAGTATAGATCCGGGGGCGCAAAGAGGCTACACCTTC. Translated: CASSIDPGAQRGYTF.

In DNA, the CDR3 is TGCGCCAGCAGCCAAGATCTTGGGGGGTATAGCAATCAGCCCCAGCATTTT. Amino acid sequence: CASSQDLGGYSNQPQHF. The V and J genes are TRBV4-3 and TRBJ1-5, with D maybe TRBD1 (5 bases). This CDR3 spans 17 amino acids. The germline V gene has CDR1 LGHNA and CDR2 YSLEER. V was trimmed by 0 bases and J by 0 bases, leaving 12 bases between them.

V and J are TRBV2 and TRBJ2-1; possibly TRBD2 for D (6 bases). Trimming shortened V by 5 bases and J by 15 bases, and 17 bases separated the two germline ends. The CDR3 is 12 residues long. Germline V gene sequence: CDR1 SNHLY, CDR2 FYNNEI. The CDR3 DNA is TGTGCCAGCAGTAACCGGGACTCGGGTTGGTTCTTC. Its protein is CASSNRDSGWFF.

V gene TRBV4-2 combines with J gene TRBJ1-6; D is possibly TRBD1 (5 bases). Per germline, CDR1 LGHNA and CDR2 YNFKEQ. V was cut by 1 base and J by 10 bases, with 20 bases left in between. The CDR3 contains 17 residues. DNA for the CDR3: TGTGCCAGCAGCCAAGCCCAGGGCAGAACAGGAGGATCACCCCTCCACTTT. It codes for CASSQAQGRTGGSPLHF.

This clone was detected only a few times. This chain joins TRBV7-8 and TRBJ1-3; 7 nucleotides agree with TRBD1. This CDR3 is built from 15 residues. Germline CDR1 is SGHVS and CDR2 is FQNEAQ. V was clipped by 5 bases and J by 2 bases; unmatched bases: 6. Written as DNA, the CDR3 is TGTGCCAGCAGCAATATAGGGGGCACTGGAAACACCATATATTTT. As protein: CASSNIGGTGNTIYF.

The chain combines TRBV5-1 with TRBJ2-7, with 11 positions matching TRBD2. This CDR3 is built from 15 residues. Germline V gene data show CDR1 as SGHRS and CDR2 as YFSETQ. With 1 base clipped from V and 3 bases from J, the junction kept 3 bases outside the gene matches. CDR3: CASSLSTSGGYEQYF. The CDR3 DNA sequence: TGCGCCAGCAGCTTGTCTACTAGCGGGGGCTACGAGCAGTACTTC.

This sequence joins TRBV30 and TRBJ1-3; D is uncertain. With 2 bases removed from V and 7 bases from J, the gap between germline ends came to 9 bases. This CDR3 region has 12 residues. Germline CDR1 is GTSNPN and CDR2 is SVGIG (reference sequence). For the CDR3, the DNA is TGTGCCTGGAGTCGATCACAGAACACCATATATTTT. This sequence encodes CAWSRSQNTIYF.

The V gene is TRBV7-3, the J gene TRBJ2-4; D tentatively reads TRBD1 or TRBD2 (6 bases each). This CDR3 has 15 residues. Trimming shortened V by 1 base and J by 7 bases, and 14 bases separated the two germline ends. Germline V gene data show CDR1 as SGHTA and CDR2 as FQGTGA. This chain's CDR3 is CASSLMGGVGNIQYF. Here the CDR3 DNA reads TGTGCCAGCAGCTTAATGGGGGGCGTCGGGAACATTCAGTACTTC.

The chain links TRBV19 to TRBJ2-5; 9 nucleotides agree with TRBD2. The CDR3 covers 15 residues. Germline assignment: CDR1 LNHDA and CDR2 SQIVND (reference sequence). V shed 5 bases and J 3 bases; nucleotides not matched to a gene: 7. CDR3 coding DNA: TGTGCCAGTAGTGACAAGCGGGGGGTAAAAGAGACCCAGTACTTC. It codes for CASSDKRGVKETQYF. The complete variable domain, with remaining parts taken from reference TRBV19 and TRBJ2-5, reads DGGITQSPKYLFRKEGQNVTLSCEQNLNHDAMYWYRQDPGQGLRLIYYSQIVNDFQKGDIAEGYSVSREKKESFPLTVTSAQKNPTAFYLCASSDKRGVKETQYFGPGTRLLVL.

The CDR3 region has the DNA TGTGCCAGCAGCCCTGGGATTGGGACAGGATTTGTCAGTGAGCAGTTCTTC. Residues: CASSPGIGTGFVSEQFF. This rearrangement joins TRBV5-4 to TRBJ2-1; TRBD1 matches 8 bases. With 4 bases clipped from V and 9 bases from J, the junction kept 18 bases outside the gene matches. CDR3 length: 17 amino acids. CDR1 SGHNT and CDR2 YYREEE come from the germline V gene (reference sequence). The variable domain in full, completed from reference TRBV5-4 and TRBJ2-1, reads ETGVTQSPTHLIKTRGQQVTLRCSSQSGHNTVSWYQQALGQGPQFIFQYYREEENGRGNFPPRFSGLQFPNYSSELNVNALELDDSALYLCASSPGIGTGFVSEQFFGPGTRLTVL.

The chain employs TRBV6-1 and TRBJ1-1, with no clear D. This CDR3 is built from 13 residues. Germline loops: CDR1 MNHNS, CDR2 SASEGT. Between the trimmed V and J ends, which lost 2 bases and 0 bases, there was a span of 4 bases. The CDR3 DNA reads TGTGCCAGCAGTGAACAGGTGAACACTGAAGCTTTCTTT. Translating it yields CASSEQVNTEAFF.

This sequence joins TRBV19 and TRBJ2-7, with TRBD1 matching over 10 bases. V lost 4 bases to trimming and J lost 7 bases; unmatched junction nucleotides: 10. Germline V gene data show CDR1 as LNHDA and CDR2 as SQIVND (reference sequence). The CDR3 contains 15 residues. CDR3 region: CASSRGQGLPTEQYF. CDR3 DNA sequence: TGTGCCAGTAGTAGGGGACAGGGGCTGCCTACAGAGCAGTACTTC. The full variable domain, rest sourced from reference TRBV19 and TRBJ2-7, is DGGITQSPKYLFRKEGQNVTLSCEQNLNHDAMYWYRQDPGQGLRLIYYSQIVNDFQKGDIAEGYSVSREKKESFPLTVTSAQKNPTAFYLCASSRGQGLPTEQYFGPGTRLTVT.

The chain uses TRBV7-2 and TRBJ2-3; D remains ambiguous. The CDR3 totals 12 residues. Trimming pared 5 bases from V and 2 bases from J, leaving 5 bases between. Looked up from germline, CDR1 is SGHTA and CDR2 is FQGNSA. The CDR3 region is CASSTFTDTQYF. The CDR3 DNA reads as TGTGCCAGCAGCACCTTCACAGATACGCAGTATTTT. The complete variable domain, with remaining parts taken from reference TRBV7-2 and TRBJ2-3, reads GAGVSQSPSNKVTEKGKDVELRCDPISGHTALYWYRQSLGQGLEFLIYFQGNSAPDKSGLPSDRFSAERTGGSVSTLTIQRTQQEDSAVYLCASSTFTDTQYFGPGTRLTVL.

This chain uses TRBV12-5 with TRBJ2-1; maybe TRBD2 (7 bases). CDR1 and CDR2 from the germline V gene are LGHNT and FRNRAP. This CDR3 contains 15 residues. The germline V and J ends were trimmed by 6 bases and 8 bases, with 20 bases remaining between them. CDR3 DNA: TGTGCTAGTGGCCCAATTGGGGGGGGCGGCCATGAGCAGTTCTTC. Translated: CASGPIGGGGHEQFF.

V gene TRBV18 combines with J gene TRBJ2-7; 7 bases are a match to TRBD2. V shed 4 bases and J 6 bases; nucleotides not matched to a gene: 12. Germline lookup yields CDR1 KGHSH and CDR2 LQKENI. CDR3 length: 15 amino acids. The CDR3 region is CASSLGGGGSVEQYF. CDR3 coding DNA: TGTGCCAGCTCACTAGGTGGCGGGGGTTCGGTCGAGCAGTACTTC.

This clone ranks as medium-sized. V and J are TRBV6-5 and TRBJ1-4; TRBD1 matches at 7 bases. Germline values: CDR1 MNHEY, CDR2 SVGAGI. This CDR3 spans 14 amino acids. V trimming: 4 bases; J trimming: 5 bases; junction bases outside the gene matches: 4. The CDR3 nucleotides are TGTGCCAGCAGTTCGGGACAGAAAAATGAAAAACTGTTTTTT. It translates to CASSSGQKNEKLFF.

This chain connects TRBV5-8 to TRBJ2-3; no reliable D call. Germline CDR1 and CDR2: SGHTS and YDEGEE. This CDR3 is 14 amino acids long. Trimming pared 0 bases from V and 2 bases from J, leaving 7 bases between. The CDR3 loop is CASSLAQDTDTQYF. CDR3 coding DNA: TGTGCCAGCAGCTTGGCTCAGGACACAGATACGCAGTATTTT.